A selection of T cell receptor beta chains follows, all from one sample in a study of T-cell reconstitution after alpha-beta-depleted transplantation in children. MiXCR, run by TCRdb on the PCR reads, gives a single entry per CDR3 protein. This repertoire shows hundreds of thousands of distinct CDR3 sequences, roughly 23% found once; its top ten account for roughly 15%. The input for sequencing was PBMCs, mostly from graft donor cells, taken 360 days after TCRalphabeta/CD19-depleted stem cell transplant. Receptors originate from a boy under two years old who had a stem cell transplant for acute myeloid leukemia, so the T cells may come from the graft donor. Each CDR3 is given with its conserved first and last residue. The D gene is left open where the match is weak. The listing skips clone size in some rows; elsewhere it reads once, few, many or a size class.

abundance	v_gene	j_gene	d_gene	CDR3aa	CDR3nt
many	TRBV20-1	TRBJ2-7	NA	CSARDGPYEQYF	TGCAGTGCTAGAGATGGCCCCTACGAGCAGTACTTC
many	TRBV15	TRBJ2-7	NA	CATSRDFPPAREYEQYF	TGTGCCACCAGCAGAGATTTTCCCCCGGCACGGGAGTACGAGCAGTACTTC
NA	TRBV27	TRBJ1-1	NA	CASSFLAQANTEAFF	TGTGCCAGCAGTTTTTTAGCACAGGCGAACACTGAAGCTTTCTTT
many	TRBV6-5	TRBJ2-1	NA	CASVAGSEQFF	TGTGCCAGCGTGGCAGGGTCTGAGCAGTTCTTC
few	TRBV9	TRBJ2-7	NA	CASSVADEAYEQYF	TGTGCCAGCAGCGTAGCGGACGAGGCCTACGAGCAGTACTTC
many	TRBV12-3/TRBV12-4	TRBJ2-1	NA	CASSLSAGLAAQFF	TGTGCCAGCAGTTTGTCGGCGGGATTGGCAGCGCAGTTCTTC
many	TRBV20-1	TRBJ1-5	NA	CSAREADPTYNQPQHF	TGCAGTGCTAGAGAGGCGGATCCTACCTACAATCAGCCCCAGCATTTT
NA	TRBV24-1	TRBJ2-2	TRBD1	CATSDFQDRGSTGELFF	TGTGCCACCAGTGATTTCCAGGACAGGGGTAGCACCGGGGAGCTGTTTTTT
NA	TRBV5-1	TRBJ2-3	TRBD1	CASSRGQGEDTQYF	TGCGCCAGCAGCCGCGGACAGGGGGAAGATACGCAGTATTTT
few	TRBV6-1	TRBJ1-4	NA	CASSLFRGDNEKLFF	TGTGCCAGCAGCCTTTTCAGGGGCGATAATGAAAAACTGTTTTTT
many	TRBV5-1	TRBJ2-6	NA	CASSLDRLSGANVLTF	TGCGCCAGCAGCTTGGACAGGCTCTCTGGGGCCAACGTCCTGACTTTC
NA	TRBV5-6	TRBJ2-1	NA	CASSLEGGGSYNEQFF	TGTGCCAGCAGCTTGGAGGGAGGGGGCTCCTACAATGAGCAGTTCTTC
many	TRBV9	TRBJ2-5	NA	CASSPLTGYQETQYF	TGTGCCAGCAGCCCCCTTACAGGTTACCAAGAGACCCAGTACTTC
many	TRBV7-2	TRBJ2-1	NA	CASRGGQGVHNEQFF	TGTGCCAGCAGGGGGGGGCAGGGCGTCCACAATGAGCAGTTCTTC
NA	TRBV7-9	TRBJ1-1	NA	CASSQEGGGNTEAFF	TGTGCCAGCAGCCAAGAAGGAGGGGGGAACACTGAAGCTTTCTTT
NA	TRBV6-5	TRBJ2-7	NA	CAISYGQGTSYEQYF	TGTGCCATCAGTTACGGGCAGGGGACCTCCTACGAGCAGTACTTC
NA	TRBV12-3/TRBV12-4	TRBJ2-5	TRBD2	CASTFNSGGQSQETQYF	TGTGCCAGCACCTTCAATAGCGGGGGGCAAAGCCAAGAGACCCAGTACTTC
NA	TRBV7-3	TRBJ1-1	NA	CASSLRRTASAFF	TGTGCCAGCAGCTTAAGAAGGACAGCGTCGGCTTTCTTT
few	TRBV20-1	TRBJ2-3	NA	CSAEDSSGTDTQYF	TGCAGTGCTGAAGACAGTAGTGGCACAGATACGCAGTATTTT
few	TRBV2	TRBJ2-5	NA	CASSDPTGIQETQYF	TGTGCCAGCAGCGATCCAACGGGGATCCAAGAGACCCAGTACTTC
many	TRBV24-1	TRBJ2-1	NA	CATSSEGLYNEQFF	TGTGCCACCAGCTCGGAGGGCCTCTACAATGAGCAGTTCTTC
NA	TRBV10-3	TRBJ2-7	NA	CAISFPFSEGPRGYEQYF	TGTGCCATCAGTTTCCCATTCTCCGAAGGCCCTAGGGGCTACGAGCAGTACTTC
many	TRBV5-1	TRBJ2-5	TRBD1	CASSLRGARQGDWETQYF	TGCGCCAGCAGCTTGAGAGGAGCTAGACAGGGGGACTGGGAGACCCAGTACTTC
NA	TRBV7-1	TRBJ2-3	NA	CASSSTVGTDTQYF	TGTGCCAGCAGCTCAACCGTGGGCACAGATACGCAGTATTTT
NA	TRBV7-8	TRBJ2-1	NA	CASSRPYRGPGGYNEQFF	TGTGCCAGCAGCCGACCATACAGGGGACCGGGGGGTTACAATGAGCAGTTCTTC
few	TRBV15	TRBJ2-5	NA	CATSVKYQETQYF	TGTGCCACCAGCGTTAAGTACCAAGAGACCCAGTACTTC